This T cell receptor (beta chain) was sequenced during a study of cytomegalovirus exposure and HLA in healthy donors (dated by TCRdb to about 2017). The study in broad terms: An earlier analysis of roughly 630 of the donors reported 250 to 300 Gb of sequence data and 117 million unique TCR beta sequences from around 200 million T cells. The T cell repertoires of around 730 subjects were profiled by immunosequencing and related to cytomegalovirus serostatus. All discovery cohort repertoires had been generated on a single sequencing platform. Rather than using new phenotypic data, the later analysis identified candidate immune exposures from TCR beta sequences and from how often those sequences occurred across donors. Genome-wide SNP genotypes for about 65% of the roughly 670 donors were used in a later genetic analysis, which treated that subset as a discovery cohort. To study patterns of TCR occurrence, a later analysis re-analyzed previously published TCR beta repertoires from under 750 donors and added high-resolution HLA genotyping. Donor age, sex, ethnicity and CMV serostatus were compiled together with the repertoire data. About 280 gigabases of sequencing data and 75 million to 85 million unique TCR sequences made up an early release that covered approximately 620 HLA-typed donors. Among some 400 genotyped donors of the cohort, an average of 235,054 unique TCR beta nucleotide sequences were sequenced per donor, approximately 20% of them non-productive. HLA typing covered class I and class II loci at four-digit resolution. The genetic ancestry cluster associated with self-reported Caucasian donors included about 84% of the approximately 400 genotyped donors. Because of strong linkage in the cohort, roughly five DR-DQ haplotypes were treated as single units for association and clustering. Typing coverage differed by locus: A, B, C, DRB1 and DQB1 were typed in roughly 629-630 donors, DQA1 in 522, DPA1 in some 610, and DPB1 in just under 490. To predict cytomegalovirus infection status, the study brought together high-throughput TCR immunosequencing, statistical association of individual TCRs with disease status, and machine learning. The aim of the study was to test whether cataloging public T cell receptors could identify signatures of past pathogen exposure. In addition to the first cohort of roughly 670 subjects, a separate validation cohort of 120 different subjects was used. An earlier analysis of a few hundred of the donors applied high-throughput TCR beta sequencing to assess whether each TCR beta V gene segment acted as functional or pseudogenic.

Receptor amplification or capture employed the immunoSEQ multiplex PCR assay. For the multiplex PCR, a mixture combining 60 forward primers for TCR Vbeta segments and 13 reverse primers for TCR Jbeta segments was used. The CDR3 region of rearranged TCR beta genes was amplified from genomic DNA with a multiplex PCR assay. On the Illumina HiSeq System, the amplified TCR beta libraries were sequenced as 87-base-pair reads. Per the authors' processing: A later analysis tallied about 77 million unique TCR beta chains across the 640 or so repertoires, and about 10 million of those chains were shared by two or more donors. To remove PCR and sequencing errors, raw reads were error-corrected and collapsed into unique sequences using a nearest-neighbor algorithm that merged closely related sequences. V, D and J gene segments were assigned by aligning CDR3 sequences to IMGT reference sequences. Each retained sequence needed at least a six-nucleotide match to both a V gene segment and a J gene segment. A rearrangement was called productive if the CDR3 had no stop codons and remained in frame with V and J, and every other rearrangement was called non-productive. CDR3 was defined according to IMGT convention as the region running from the second conserved V-encoded cysteine to the conserved J-encoded phenylalanine. Sequences without an unambiguous match to a single V gene segment were excluded from the earlier analysis of about 630 of the donors. In an earlier analysis of approximately 500 of the donors, a V segment was called functional when productive rearrangements were above 56.7%, and segregating when the standard deviation between donors exceeded 5%. A statistical classification framework was built to diagnose cytomegalovirus status from the catalog of TCR beta chain sequences. A later analysis assigned V and J genes by comparing TCR nucleotide sequences with IMGT/GENE-DB human TR gene sequences. In a later analysis, CDR3 sequences and most-parsimonious VDJ recombination scenarios were assigned using the TCRdist pipeline. In a later analysis, each TCR beta chain was defined by its CDR3 amino acid sequence together with its V-gene family, and reads lacking a unique V-gene family were excluded. A later analysis removed 592 highly shared, low-generation-probability nucleotide sequences to deal with suspected cross-contamination and a sequencing artifact. In a later analysis, a clonal expansion index for each public chain was calculated from normalized within-repertoire ranks of inferred template counts. In a later analysis, generation probabilities were computed using a VDJ recombination model fitted to out-of-frame rearrangements, and the results were checked against IGoR. In a later analysis, TCR-TCR, TCR-HLA and TCR-CMV co-occurrence was scored with hypergeometric tests, and a repertoire-size bias correction was applied to TCR pairs. In a later analysis, false discovery rates were estimated by permuting HLA or CMV assignments 20 times. In a later analysis, co-occurring TCRs were grouped with DBSCAN, and TCRdist sequence similarity was added when clustering was performed within HLA-allele-positive subsets. Co-occurrence clustering excluded repertoires with fewer than 30,000 or more than 120,000 public chains, plus five with anomalous nucleotide sharing. TCRdb retrieved this table from immuneACCESS and kept in-frame rearrangements only. Not all clones are present; in checked studies, unresolved V genes account for under half, and no reason is known for the remainder. That table furnishes V, J and clone size, whereas the DNA furnished D and trimming. The sample includes over 150,000 clones, with approximately 77% observed a single time. The top ten clonotypes cover more than 2% of the sample.

Points on this clone: Its cognate antigen has yet to be identified. No quality values exist for individual bases; no much larger clone is one base distant.

The cohort was made up of approximately 670 healthy bone marrow donors. At the time of sampling, every cohort member was nominally healthy, though immune exposures that went unrecorded were likely present. The donor tested CMV seropositive and was one of the 289 seropositive cohort members. A peripheral blood sample was collected from each donor, and TCR beta sequencing was performed on peripheral blood mononuclear cells. Genomic DNA extraction from the blood cell samples was performed with the Qiagen DNeasy Blood Extraction Kit. Study-level results and caveats: In an earlier analysis of 587 of the donors, most TCR beta V segments were observed in productive rearrangements about 87% or about 30% of the time, broadly matching IMGT annotations. The sequencing pipeline was judged likely to have produced a cluster of highly shared sequence variants as a technical artifact. In a later analysis, the rate of TCR association differed among HLA loci, with DRB1 alleles having the most associated TCRs and HLA-C alleles having the fewest. The earlier analysis of 587 of the donors excluded roughly 17 rarely observed V segments, including chromosome 9 orphons, because counts were too low. The study gave a list of over 150 TCR beta chains associated with cytomegalovirus. A further reported finding was that TCR beta sequences accurately predicted the HLA-A and HLA-B alleles for most subjects in the first cohort. In vitro tests confirmed that a few of the cytomegalovirus-associated TCR beta chains recognize cytomegalovirus antigens. In a later analysis, HLA-associated TCR beta chains showed more clonal expansion and lower generation probabilities than non-associated chains that were equally common. In a later analysis, several top co-occurrence clusters were reported to appear linked to parvovirus B19, influenza, CMV and Epstein-Barr virus. An association between a missense DCLRE1C variant and V-gene and J-gene trimming of TCR beta chains was found in a later genetic analysis and replicated in an independent cohort. The cohort was sequenced for TCR beta chains only, and without alpha or paired-chain data the features that could be detected were limited. Most CMV-associated TCR beta chains appeared to be HLA-restricted in a later analysis, and the HLA associations seemed to be driven largely by CMV exposure. Presence/absence analyses assumed roughly uniform sequencing depth across donors, an assumption that may not hold. Strong co-occurrence of HLA alleles, especially DR and DQ, made assigning TCR associations to individual alleles difficult. Immune exposure information for the cohort was limited to CMV serostatus. In both the original and validation cohorts, the classifier was reported to diagnose cytomegalovirus status with high specificity and sensitivity. A later genetic analysis reported fewer N-insertions in productive TCRs among donors in an Asian-associated ancestry cluster than the roughly 700-donor mean. Because HLA typing was unavailable for some donors at each locus, only the typed subset was used in association tests. The authors suggested that the approach could potentially be generalized to other disease states and immunological phenotypes. Because the 87-base-pair reads could not distinguish some IMGT-functional V segments, including TRBV6-2 and TRBV6-3, those segments were excluded. At a false discovery rate of 0.05, a later analysis linked around 15,000 TCR beta sequences to specific HLA alleles. Linkage disequilibrium might explain the correlated functional status among segregating V segments, but an unknown experimental factor could not be excluded. Across donors, most TCR sequences were observed very rarely, whereas some public TCRs were present in many individuals.

Trimmed from V: 6 bases; trimmed from J: 7 bases; junction bases lacking a gene match: 11. From a lookup of the germline V gene, CDR1 and CDR2 are SNHLY and FYNNEI. Including cysteine and phenylalanine, the CDR3 has 14 amino acids. Only the CDR3 part of the read is kept: 42 bases, read in frame from the first base. This clonotype was sampled from a man aged 50-60 years in good health and CMV-seropositive. Material: PBMCs. Recombination linked TRBV2 to TRBJ1-1; 7 central nucleotides agree with TRBD1. The DNA sequence reads TGTGCCAGCAGCGGCCGGACAGGCGGGGTTGAAGCTTTCTTT. Its amino acids are CASSGRTGGVEAFF.